This T cell receptor beta chain was recorded in a study of immune heterogeneity within non-small cell lung tumors. Turning to the study itself: Of the tumors, 4 were squamous cell, roughly 10 non-squamous, and 1 not otherwise specified.

Germline V CDR1 and CDR2: SGDLS, YYNGEE. The CDR3 sequence is 14 residues long. General study findings and limits: For local T-cell clonality, the correlation with local tumor mutational burden was moderate but significant (R around 0.35). Tumor sites in a patient shared identical dominant CDR3 beta clonotypes and also carried site-unique high-frequency clones.

Remarks on this clonotype: The antigen remains undetermined. At one end the junction does not follow the germline gene, possibly because of a read error.

Template material for each sample was 550 to 700 ng of bulk tumor genomic DNA. Several far-apart biopsies were taken per primary tumor during surgery. Before undergoing curative surgery, patients had newly diagnosed non-small cell lung cancer that was untreated. In a multiplex PCR, 32 V and 13 J primers amplified TCR beta CDR3. TCRdb called the multiplex PCR reads again in MiXCR, with one record for every CDR3 protein. Counted here are 12,000 to 15,000 distinct CDR3 sequences, over 25% occurring once; the ten biggest clones make up 13% to 15%. The sequenced sample consisted of lung tumor tissue. The sequence derives from a woman aged 50 to 60 with non-small cell lung cancer. The chain has TRBV9 and TRBJ1-4; perhaps TRBD1 as D (5 bases). The CDR3 protein is CDSSVLGGNEKLFF. As DNA, the CDR3 is TGTGACAGCAGCGTTTTGGGGGGGAATGAAAAACTGTTTTTT.